These 2 T cell receptor beta chains were sequenced from one sample in a study of shared clonotypes between healthy human individuals. Measured with immunoSEQ multiplex PCR; TCRdb has only the in-frame clones, and not every one. Among 950,000 to 1,200,000 clones listed, approximately 80% were seen once. Material: memory CD4+ T cells from PBMCs. Subset reported: CD45RA-negative fraction. These receptors all come from a man aged 18 to 29 in good health. Some clones in this sample may be carry-over from other donors' samples.

The sample holds one count of this clone. The chain links TRBV11-2 to TRBJ2-1; D ambiguous. The CDR3 consists of 14 residues. CDR1 and CDR2 from the germline V gene are SGHAT and FQNNGV. The V end was cut by 4 bases, the J end by 13 bases, with 20 bases between. This CDR3 reads CASSSQNWGSKQFF. The CDR3 DNA is TGTGCCAGCAGCTCGCAGAATTGGGGTTCGAAACAGTTCTTC.

J is TRBJ2-2 and V is TRBV5-5, with 8 nucleotides matching TRBD1. Germline CDR1 SGHKS, CDR2 YYEKEE (reference sequence). The CDR3 has 16 residues. The junction had 12 bases not matched to a gene; V was cut back by 4 bases and J by 7 bases. CDR3 amino acids: CASSRNDRGWSGELFF. The CDR3 DNA sequence: TGTGCCAGCAGCCGAAACGACAGGGGATGGAGCGGGGAGCTGTTTTTT.